The 30 T cell receptor beta chains below were found in one sample sequenced in a study of T cells expressing NK-cell markers. TCRdb re-called the 5' RACE reads and shows each CDR3 protein once, DNA omitted. Its clone listing holds about 180,000 distinct CDR3 sequences. The sample was blood T cells: a sorted CD56 or NKG2C T cell subset, CD4+ or CD8+ T cells, or bulk PBMC T cells (not recorded which). The receptors shown here come from a man aged 18-75 years in good health.

The chain employs TRBV20-1 and TRBJ1-6; TCRdb's assignment of TRBD1 cannot be checked, as there is no DNA. CDR1 is DFQATT, CDR2 SNEGSKA, per germline (reference sequence). The CDR3 has 17 residues. The chain's CDR3 is CSARDAPGTEDNSPLHF.

This chain joins TRBV19 and TRBJ1-6. The CDR3 extends over 13 amino acids. Per the germline V gene, CDR1 is LNHDA and CDR2 is SQIVND (reference sequence). CDR3 in amino acids: CASSGSHNSPLHF. The full variable domain, in which reference TRBV19 and TRBJ1-6 provide the parts outside the CDR3, is DGGITQSPKYLFRKEGQNVTLSCEQNLNHDAMYWYRQDPGQGLRLIYYSQIVNDFQKGDIAEGYSVSREKKESFPLTVTSAQKNPTAFYLCASSGSHNSPLHFGNGTRLTVT.

The chain recombines TRBV2 with TRBJ2-2; TCRdb reports TRBD1, a call that lacks DNA to check it against. The CDR3 covers 14 residues. Looked up from germline, CDR1 is SNHLY and CDR2 is FYNNEI. CDR3 amino acids: CASKDRANTGELFF. Full variable domain (remainder filled in from reference TRBV2 and TRBJ2-2): EPEVTQTPSHQVTQMGQEVILRCVPISNHLYFYWYRQILGQKVEFLVSFYNNEISEKSEIFDDQFSVERPDGSNFTLKIRSTKLEDSAMYFCASKDRANTGELFFGEGSRLTVL.

The chain has TRBV12-3 or TRBV12-4 and TRBJ2-3; TCRdb's D call, TRBD2, is unchecked because there is no DNA. This CDR3 spans 15 amino acids. The CDR3 loop is CASSPSGGNTDTQYF.

The rearrangement links TRBV7-9 to TRBJ2-5; TCRdb picks TRBD1, but there is no DNA to check that call. The CDR3 has 16 amino acids. Germline CDR1 reads SEHNR; CDR2 reads FQNEAQ (reference sequence). Here the CDR3 reads CASSLLQGAHKETQYF.

This chain links TRBV7-2 with TRBJ1-2; TCRdb proposes TRBD1, but this gene call is untestable without DNA. This CDR3 is 15 amino acids long. CDR1 is SGHTA, CDR2 FQGNSA, per germline. CDR3 amino acids: CASSGGQLGYNGYTF.

This chain connects TRBV27 to TRBJ2-6. This CDR3 is 15 amino acids long. Germline CDR1 reads MNHEY; CDR2 reads SMNVEV (reference sequence). The CDR3 sequence is CASSLTLPGANVLTF.

The rearrangement joins TRBV7-2 to TRBJ2-7; TCRdb's D call of TRBD1 is untestable without DNA. Per germline, CDR1 SGHTA and CDR2 FQGNSA. The CDR3 is made up of 14 amino acids. The CDR3: CASSLNPGTYEQYF.

The chain couples TRBV9 to TRBJ2-5. This CDR3 has 15 residues. Per the germline V gene, CDR1 is SGDLS and CDR2 is YYNGEE. CDR3 residues: CASSGVEGSGETQYF.

V and J are TRBV13 and TRBJ2-7; TCRdb's D call, TRBD1, is unchecked because there is no DNA. Germline V CDR1 and CDR2: PRHDT, FYEKMQ (reference sequence). This CDR3 has 15 amino acids. CDR3 residues: CASSSPRTGSYEQYF.

CDR3 residues: CASSGEEGGRETQYF. This chain links TRBV7-8 with TRBJ2-5; the D call from TCRdb, TRBD1, cannot be confirmed without DNA. The CDR3 covers 15 residues. CDR1 and CDR2 (germline): SGHVS, FQNEAQ.

This sequence joins TRBV2 and TRBJ2-5; TCRdb names TRBD2, which stays unverified in the absence of DNA. Germline V CDR1 and CDR2: SNHLY, FYNNEI. The CDR3 sequence is 15 residues long. CDR3 sequence reads: CASNAGGHRQETQYF.

The chain couples TRBV12-3 or TRBV12-4 to TRBJ1-1. This CDR3 has 13 amino acids. CDR3 loop: CASRGSLNTEAFF.

V usage is TRBV27 and J usage is TRBJ2-7; the D call from TCRdb, TRBD1, cannot be confirmed without DNA. Germline loops: CDR1 MNHEY, CDR2 SMNVEV (reference sequence). CDR3 length equals 15 residues. CDR3 protein: CASSPRGPLSYEQYF.

The V and J genes are TRBV29-1 and TRBJ2-2. In germline, CDR1 is SQVTM, CDR2 ANQGSEA. The CDR3 runs to 12 residues. CDR3 protein: CSAEPDTGELFF.

The V and J genes are TRBV29-1 and TRBJ2-3. Germline CDR1 reads SQVTM; CDR2 reads ANQGSEA. The CDR3 has 14 amino acids. CDR3: CSVEDGLTTDTQYF.

The chain has TRBV11-2 and TRBJ2-5; the TCRdb call, TRBD2, lacks DNA for checking. The CDR3 length is 18 residues. Germline lookup yields CDR1 SGHAT and CDR2 FQNNGV. The CDR3: CASSPSGLAGGWQETQYF.

The chain recombines TRBV10-2 with TRBJ2-7. Per the germline V gene, CDR1 is WSHSY and CDR2 is SAAADI. This CDR3 spans 13 amino acids. CDR3: CASSDFTTYEQYF.

This sequence joins TRBV7-9 and TRBJ2-2; the D call from TCRdb, TRBD1, cannot be confirmed without DNA. The CDR3 consists of 15 residues. Germline loops: CDR1 SEHNR, CDR2 FQNEAQ (reference sequence). This chain's CDR3 is CASSSGTTGTGELFF.

V and J are TRBV7-8 and TRBJ2-3; TCRdb returns TRBD2, unconfirmable since there is no DNA. The CDR3 loop spans 15 amino acids. Germline-derived CDR1 and CDR2 are SGHVS and FQNEAQ. CDR3 in amino acids: CASSLVPAGWDTQYF. The whole variable domain, remainder taken from reference TRBV7-8 and TRBJ2-3, is GAGVSQSPRYKVAKRGQDVALRCDPISGHVSLFWYQQALGQGPEFLTYFQNEAQLDKSGLPSDRFFAERPEGSVSTLKIQRTQQEDSAVYLCASSLVPAGWDTQYFGPGTRLTVL.

The V call is TRBV3-1, the J call TRBJ1-2. Looked up from germline, CDR1 is LGHDT and CDR2 is YNNKEL (reference sequence). The CDR3 consists of 15 residues. The CDR3 here is CASSQGTQANYGYTF. The full variable domain, in which reference TRBV3-1 and TRBJ1-2 provide the parts outside the CDR3, is DTAVSQTPKYLVTQMGNDKSIKCEQNLGHDTMYWYKQDSKKFLKIMFSYNNKELIINETVPNRFSPKSPDKAHLNLHINSLELGDSAVYFCASSQGTQANYGYTFGSGTRLTVV.

The gene calls are TRBV7-8 and TRBJ1-2; the D call of TRBD1 rests on TCRdb alone, since no DNA is present to check it. The CDR3 runs 15 residues. Germline CDR1 and CDR2: SGHVS and FQNEAQ. CDR3: CASSLAEGGGYGYTF.

V gene TRBV4-1 combines with J gene TRBJ1-2. The CDR3 spans 13 residues. Per germline, CDR1 MGHRA and CDR2 YSYEKL. The CDR3 spells CASSPGTSLYYTF.

This sequence joins TRBV15 and TRBJ2-3; checking the TCRdb D call of TRBD2 is not possible without DNA. Germline CDR1 is LNHNV and CDR2 is YYDKDF (reference sequence). The CDR3 covers 17 residues. CDR3 amino acids: CATSSGRGGPSTDTQYF.

J is TRBJ2-5 and V is TRBV29-1. The CDR3 extends over 13 amino acids. CDR1 and CDR2 (germline): SQVTM, ANQGSEA. CDR3 protein: CSVEWQNQETQYF. The complete variable domain, with remaining parts taken from reference TRBV29-1 and TRBJ2-5, reads SAVISQKPSRDICQRGTSLTIQCQVDSQVTMMFWYRQQPGQSLTLIATANQGSEATYESGFVIDKFPISRPNLTFSTLTVSNMSPEDSSIYLCSVEWQNQETQYFGPGTRLLVL.

The chain carries TRBV28 and TRBJ2-5; with no DNA, the TCRdb D assignment of TRBD2 cannot be verified. The CDR3 is 16 amino acids. Germline V gene lookup returns CDR1 MDHEN and CDR2 SYDVKM. The chain's CDR3 is CASSLQRGGYQETQYF.

The J gene is TRBJ1-5, the V gene TRBV28; TCRdb's D call of TRBD1 is untestable without DNA. Germline V CDR1 and CDR2: MDHEN, SYDVKM. The CDR3 runs to 14 residues. CDR3 in amino acids: CASSFGTRNQPQHF.

This chain connects TRBV5-6 to TRBJ2-4; there is no DNA to check the TCRdb D call of TRBD1. Germline CDR1 SGHDT, CDR2 YYEEEE. The CDR3 has 14 amino acids. CDR3 loop: CASSLIGSVDIQYF.

The V and J genes are TRBV20-1 and TRBJ2-5; no DNA is available, so the TRBD1 call from TCRdb remains unchecked. Germline lookup yields CDR1 DFQATT and CDR2 SNEGSKA (reference sequence). This CDR3 has 15 amino acids. The CDR3 is CSARDRTGPPETQYF.

This chain joins TRBV6-1 and TRBJ2-3. The CDR3 is made up of 13 amino acids. Germline V lookup: CDR1 MNHNS, CDR2 SASEGT. The chain's CDR3 is CASSLRSTDTQYF.